A selection of T cell receptor beta chains follows, all from one sample in a study of blood T cell repertoires in COVID-19. Assay used: immunoSEQ multiplex PCR; TCRdb lists only in-frame clones, some missing. Of over 150,000 clones listed, more than 80% are singletons. The specimen sequenced was PBMCs or T cells enriched from blood (not recorded which). The receptors here all came from a man between 35 and 55 years old who had recovered from COVID-19. CDR3s include the opening cysteine and the closing phenylalanine or tryptophan. A D gene is named only where the DNA matches it firmly. Clone size appears in some rows only: once, few, many, or a class for an expanded clone.

D	size	V	J	DNA	CDR3
-	-	TRBV5-1	TRBJ2-2	TGCGCCAGCAGCCTCAGGGGAAGGGGCGGGGAGCTGTTTTTT	CASSLRGRGGELFF
-	-	TRBV9	TRBJ2-7	TGTGCCAGCAGCGTAGGCAGGAATTACGAGCAGTACTTC	CASSVGRNYEQYF
TRBD1	-	TRBV28	TRBJ1-1	TGTGCCAGCACCACGCAGACAGGGGGCATGAACACTGAAGCTTTCTTT	CASTTQTGGMNTEAFF
-	many	TRBV5-5	TRBJ1-2	TGTGCCAGCAGCTTGGCGGGACTGGCCTATGGCTACACCTTC	CASSLAGLAYGYTF
TRBD1	-	TRBV6-5	TRBJ2-2	TGTGCCAGCAGGGGACAGGGGGCGCGGAGCGGGGAGCTGTTTTTT	CASRGQGARSGELFF
TRBD1	-	TRBV27	TRBJ2-7	TGTGCCAGCAGTTCGCCGGGACAGGGGGCCTACGAGCAGTACTTC	CASSSPGQGAYEQYF
-	-	TRBV10-1	TRBJ2-7	TGCGCCAGCAGTGGACCAGGGAACGAGCAGTACTTC	CASSGPGNEQYF
TRBD2	-	TRBV11-3	TRBJ2-5	TGTGCCAGCAGCCCCGGGTACGGGGGGCAAGAGACCCAGTACTTC	CASSPGYGGQETQYF
TRBD1	-	TRBV6-5	TRBJ2-7	TGTGCCAGCAGCGGCGGTCAGGGGGCAAGATACGAGCAGTACTTC	CASSGGQGARYEQYF
TRBD1	-	TRBV2	TRBJ2-2	TGTGCCAGCAAAAGGGACGGGACAGGGAGGACCGGGGAGCTGTTTTTT	CASKRDGTGRTGELFF
-	-	TRBV30	TRBJ1-2	TGTGCCTGGAAACCCTCCTATGATGGCTACACCTTC	CAWKPSYDGYTF
-	-	TRBV28	TRBJ2-1	TGTGCCAGCAGTGAGGTCGATGAGCAGTTCTTC	CASSEVDEQFF
-	-	TRBV6-5	TRBJ2-7	TGTGCCAGTCGGGACAATCAAAACTACGAGCAGTACTTC	CASRDNQNYEQYF
TRBD1	-	TRBV7-9	TRBJ2-5	TGTGCCAGCAGCTTATCTGGGACAGGGGGGGAGACCCAGTACTTC	CASSLSGTGGETQYF
-	few	TRBV11-3	TRBJ1-3	TGTGCCAGCAGCTTCACGAGTCCAAGCTCTGGAAACACCATATATTTT	CASSFTSPSSGNTIYF
-	-	TRBV6-6	TRBJ1-4	TGTGCCAGCAATCGGGCGGGAACTAATGAAAAACTGTTTTTT	CASNRAGTNEKLFF
-	-	TRBV5-1	TRBJ1-6	TGCGCCAGCACCCGGTCGGACAACTATAATTCACCCCTCCACTTT	CASTRSDNYNSPLHF
-	-	TRBV7-8	TRBJ1-5	TGTGCCAGCAGCTTAGTAGGGGCGTGGCAGCCCCAGCATTTT	CASSLVGAWQPQHF
TRBD1	-	TRBV2	TRBJ2-7	TGTGCCAGCCTGAGGGGACAGGGGTCCTACGAGCAGTACTTC	CASLRGQGSYEQYF
TRBD1	-	TRBV7-8	TRBJ1-2	TGTGCCAGCAGCCCCCGCGGGCGGACAGGGGGAAACTATGGCTACACCTTC	CASSPRGRTGGNYGYTF
-	-	TRBV19	TRBJ1-3	TGTGCCAGTAGTGCGCAGTCAGGTGGAAACACCATATATTTT	CASSAQSGGNTIYF
TRBD1	few	TRBV30	TRBJ1-1	TGTGCCTGGAGTGTATACAGGGGCACTGAAGCTTTCTTT	CAWSVYRGTEAFF
-	-	TRBV24-1	TRBJ1-5	TGTGCCACCAGTGCGGGCTCCGGGGGGGATCAGCCCCAGCATTTT	CATSAGSGGDQPQHF
-	-	TRBV9	TRBJ1-2	TGTGCCAGCAGCGTAGCGTCAGGCTATGGCTACACCTTC	CASSVASGYGYTF
-	few	TRBV28	TRBJ1-3	TGTGCCAGCAGTGCCCAGGTTATGGCTGGAAACACCATATATTTT	CASSAQVMAGNTIYF
-	-	TRBV12-5	TRBJ1-2	TGTGCTAGTGGTGCCGGGACTGGGAGATGGGGCTACACCTTC	CASGAGTGRWGYTF
TRBD1	once	TRBV10-3	TRBJ1-1	TGTGCCATCAGGGGCGACAGGGCAAACGCTGAAGCTTTCTTT	CAIRGDRANAEAFF
TRBD2	-	TRBV7-7	TRBJ2-2	TGTGCTAGCAGCTTAAGGACTAGCGGGAGCGGTACCGGGGAGCTGTTTTTT	CASSLRTSGSGTGELFF
-	-	TRBV10-1	TRBJ2-5	TGCGCCAGCAGTGACAGAAGGAGTGGGGAGACCCAGTACTTC	CASSDRRSGETQYF
-	-	TRBV6-5	TRBJ1-2	TGTGCCAGCAGCCGTTTTCAGCGTGACGGGTACACCTTC	CASSRFQRDGYTF
TRBD2	few	TRBV2	TRBJ2-7	TGTGCCAGCAGGGGACTAGCGGGGCGACTATCCTACGAGCAGTACTTC	CASRGLAGRLSYEQYF
-	once	TRBV30	TRBJ1-1	TGTGCCTGGAGCCAGGGAGGAACTGAAGCTTTCTTT	CAWSQGGTEAFF
-	-	TRBV6-5	TRBJ1-1	TGTGCCAGCCGAACACAGGGAACTTCAAACACTGAAGCTTTCTTT	CASRTQGTSNTEAFF
TRBD1	few	TRBV30	TRBJ1-2	TGTGCCTCCCCGGAACCTCCCCAGGGACAGGGCGGGCAGGACAACTATGGCTACACCTTC	CASPEPPQGQGGQDNYGYTF
-	-	TRBV24-1	TRBJ1-1	TGTGCCACCAGTGAGACAGCGAACACTGAAGCTTTCTTT	CATSETANTEAFF
-	-	TRBV4-2	TRBJ2-7	TGTGCCAGCAGCCAAGTAGAGCAGTACTTC	CASSQVEQYF
-	-	TRBV20-1	TRBJ1-2	TGCAGCTCGAGTTTGGATGGCTACACCTTC	CSSSLDGYTF
TRBD2	few	TRBV11-2	TRBJ2-3	TGTGCCAGCAGCCCAAGGACTAGCGGGGGGTCCGGAGATACGCAGTATTTT	CASSPRTSGGSGDTQYF
TRBD2	once	TRBV7-3	TRBJ2-3	TGTGCCAGCAGCTCGACTAGCGGGGGGTTGGATACGCAGTATTTT	CASSSTSGGLDTQYF
TRBD1	-	TRBV27	TRBJ2-7	TGTGCCAGCTATGGGGGGACAGGGGGCCTCGGCGAGCAGTACTTC	CASYGGTGGLGEQYF
TRBD2	-	TRBV10-1	TRBJ2-7	TGCGCCAGCAGCCGGGGACCCGGGACTAGCGGGTTGGAGCGGTCCTACGAGCAGTACTTC	CASSRGPGTSGLERSYEQYF
-	-	TRBV9	TRBJ2-1	TGTGCCAGCGCGGGGAGGAATGAGCAGTTCTTC	CASAGRNEQFF
-	-	TRBV2	TRBJ1-6	TGTGCCAGCAGATTCCAGGGTAGTCCCCTCCACTTT	CASRFQGSPLHF
-	-	TRBV5-1	TRBJ2-1	TGCGCCAGCAGCTTCCCAGGGGATGAGCAGTTCTTC	CASSFPGDEQFF
TRBD1	-	TRBV19	TRBJ1-2	TGTGCCAGTAGTATTGGACAGGGAAGGGGCTACACCTTC	CASSIGQGRGYTF
-	-	TRBV4-2	TRBJ2-7	TGTGCCAGCAGCCTTGAACAGGGAACCGGCTACGAGCAGTACTTC	CASSLEQGTGYEQYF
TRBD2	few	TRBV27	TRBJ2-5	TGTGCCAGCAGTTTCTCGGGACTAGAAGAGACCCAGTACTTC	CASSFSGLEETQYF
-	-	TRBV12-3/TRBV12-4	TRBJ2-4	TGTGCCAGCAGTGCAACCAGGGGCATTCAGTACTTC	CASSATRGIQYF
-	once	TRBV5-1	TRBJ2-6	TGCGCCAGCAGCTTGTTTAGTGGGGCCAACGTCCTGACTTTC	CASSLFSGANVLTF
TRBD1	-	TRBV24-1	TRBJ2-3	TGTGCCACCAGTGATTTGGGGAAGGGGGCCACTTACGATACGCAGTATTTT	CATSDLGKGATYDTQYF
TRBD1	-	TRBV5-4	TRBJ1-1	TGTGCCAGCAGCCTAACAAGACAGGGGGGGTACACTGAAGCTTTCTTT	CASSLTRQGGYTEAFF
TRBD1	once	TRBV12-3/TRBV12-4	TRBJ2-2	TGTGCCAGCAGCCAATTGACAGGGTCGCTGTTTTTT	CASSQLTGSLFF
-	-	TRBV11-2	TRBJ1-1	TGTGCCAGCAGCTCCCTTCGCTTGGCGGCTGAAGCTTTCTTT	CASSSLRLAAEAFF
TRBD1	-	TRBV18	TRBJ2-2	TGTGCCAGCCTCCCACAGGGGGCCGGGGAGCTGTTTTTT	CASLPQGAGELFF
-	-	TRBV5-5	TRBJ1-3	TGTGCCAGCAGCAATCTGGACACGAGCTCTGGAAACACCATATATTTT	CASSNLDTSSGNTIYF
TRBD1	-	TRBV30	TRBJ1-1	TGTGCCTGGGCAGACAGGGGCAGAACTGAAGCTTTCTTT	CAWADRGRTEAFF
TRBD1	-	TRBV6-6	TRBJ1-3	TGTGCCAGCAGTCGTCGAAGGGACAGCCTCTCTGGAAACACCATATATTTT	CASSRRRDSLSGNTIYF
-	-	TRBV28	TRBJ1-2	TGTGCCAGCAGTTTACAGGGGAAAGGCTACACCTTC	CASSLQGKGYTF
-	-	TRBV11-2	TRBJ2-5	TGTGCCAGCAGCACCGGACAGCTCCAAGAGACCCAGTACTTC	CASSTGQLQETQYF
TRBD1	few	TRBV11-2	TRBJ1-1	TGTGCCAGCAGCTTAGATCGTGACAGGGTAAGGGCTTTCTTT	CASSLDRDRVRAFF